This T cell receptor beta chain was captured in a study of blood T cell repertoires in COVID-19. The wider study: Samples representing acute and convalescent COVID-19 were sourced from the United States, Italy and Spain. T cells, B-cell-depleted T cells, or PBMCs supplied cDNA or gDNA.

Study processing details: Estimation of nucleated cell counts relied on the amplification of reference gene primers. TCRdb's copy holds only in-frame clones and misses some; the assay was immunoSEQ multiplex PCR. From that table come the V and J calls and clone size; the DNA was used to work out D and trimming. The repertoire includes about 170,000 clones, 70% to 90% of them detected once, and 10% to 11% sits in the top ten. CDR3 length equals 18 residues. The V gene end was trimmed by 10 bases and the J gene end by 1 base; junction bases not matched to a gene: 19. From germline, CDR1 is MNHEY and CDR2 SMNVEV (reference sequence). It was during active infection that Seattle patients were enrolled and then longitudinally followed.

The chain has TRBV27 and TRBJ2-1; TRBD2 aligns across 7 bases. Sequenced input: peripheral blood. This sequence originates from an older woman with COVID-19, enrolled during active disease. The CDR3 loop is CATKTLPVASGSYNEQFF. CDR3 nucleotide sequence: TGTGCCACCAAGACTCTCCCAGTGGCTAGCGGTTCCTACAATGAGCAGTTCTTC.